The 19 T cell receptor beta chains reported below all come from one sample, sequenced in a study of blood T cell repertoires in COVID-19. Profiling relied on immunoSEQ multiplex PCR, and the TCRdb table lists in-frame clones only, not all of them. Here the sample spans 150,000 to 200,000 clones, around nine tenths being singletons. Sequencing input: peripheral blood. The receptors were gathered from a human donor in a cohort sampled during active COVID-19.

This chain connects TRBV19 to TRBJ2-3, with 9 bases identical to TRBD1. Germline CDR1 reads LNHDA; CDR2 reads SQIVND (reference sequence). The length of the CDR3 is 18 residues. The J segment lost 4 bases and the V segment lost 0 bases, leaving 11 bases of the junction unmatched. CDR3 sequence (DNA): TGTGCCAGTAGTATAGAGGTCCCGGGACAGGGAATCTCAGATACGCAGTATTTT. Translated, it gives CASSIEVPGQGISDTQYF.

About this clone itself: Other nucleotide sequences from this sample produce the same CDR3. This chain connects TRBV9 to TRBJ2-1; 10 nucleotides line up with TRBD2. The V gene's germline CDR1 is SGDLS and CDR2 YYNGEE. Trimming took 2 bases from V and 4 from J; bases not matched to a gene: 3. This CDR3 spans 15 amino acids. CDR3: CASSVGTSEYNEQFF. In DNA, the CDR3 is TGTGCCAGCAGCGTCGGGACTAGCGAATACAATGAGCAGTTCTTC.

The J gene is TRBJ2-7, the V gene TRBV29-1, with a weak D call TRBD2 (7 bases). CDR1 SQVTM and CDR2 ANQGSEA come from the germline V gene. CDR3 length equals 14 residues. With 6 bases removed from V and 5 bases from J, the gap between germline ends came to 20 bases. DNA of the CDR3: TGCAGCGTCAAAGGGGGGCAGGGAGGGAACGAGCAGTACTTC. Its translation: CSVKGGQGGNEQYF.

This chain connects TRBV5-4 to TRBJ2-7; 8 nucleotides agree with TRBD1. Germline CDR1 and CDR2: SGHNT and YYREEE (reference sequence). The length of the CDR3 is 15 residues. With V trimmed by 0 bases and J by 2 bases, 4 bases remained unmatched. The CDR3 nucleotides are TGTGCCAGCAGCTTGGATGCAGGGGGCACCTACGAGCAGTACTTC. Amino acids: CASSLDAGGTYEQYF.

The chain carries TRBV9 and TRBJ1-1; D uncertain. Trimming took off 0 bases at V and 8 bases at J, with 11 bases between the two ends. This CDR3 has 13 amino acids. Germline CDR1 is SGDLS and CDR2 is YYNGEE. CDR3 coding DNA: TGTGCCAGCAGCGTAGTTTCGGGGAAGGAAGCTTTCTTT. It specifies CASSVVSGKEAFF.

The chain couples TRBV18 to TRBJ2-2; maybe TRBD1 (5 bases). Per germline, CDR1 KGHSH and CDR2 LQKENI. Trimming shortened V by 4 bases and J by 0 bases, and 9 bases separated the two germline ends. The CDR3 contains 15 residues. Here the CDR3 reads CASSLDRANTGELFF. For the CDR3, the DNA is TGTGCCAGCTCACTAGACAGAGCGAACACCGGGGAGCTGTTTTTT. Full variable domain (missing parts from reference TRBV18 and TRBJ2-2): NAGVMQNPRHLVRRRGQEARLRCSPMKGHSHVYWYRQLPEEGLKFMVYLQKENIIDESGMPKERFSAEFPKEGPSILRIQQVVRGDSAAYFCASSLDRANTGELFFGEGSRLTVL.

The chain uses TRBV11-2 and TRBJ2-1, with a tentative D call TRBD1 (6 bases). Germline assignment: CDR1 SGHAT and CDR2 FQNNGV. CDR3 size: 14 residues. With 4 bases removed from V and 8 bases from J, the gap between germline ends came to 15 bases. The CDR3: CASSSLLDRYEQFF. The CDR3 coding sequence is TGTGCCAGCAGCTCCCTGCTCGACAGGTATGAGCAGTTCTTC.

This clone appeared many times. This sample includes further DNA sequences coding for the same CDR3. This chain uses TRBV5-5 with TRBJ1-5, with 8 bases that match TRBD1. Unmatched junction bases numbered 6, after V lost 0 bases and J lost 7 bases. This CDR3 comprises 15 residues. The germline V gene has CDR1 SGHKS and CDR2 YYEKEE (reference sequence). The CDR3: CASSLERQGTQPQHF. As DNA, the CDR3 is TGTGCCAGCAGCTTGGAGAGACAGGGGACGCAGCCCCAGCATTTT.

This chain uses TRBV19 with TRBJ2-1, with D possibly being TRBD1 (6 bases). Germline loops: CDR1 LNHDA, CDR2 SQIVND (reference sequence). The CDR3 totals 15 residues. V lost 4 bases, J lost 1 base, and 11 bases lay in between. CDR3 amino acids: CASSKTGLSYNEQFF. CDR3 nucleotides: TGTGCCAGTAGTAAAACAGGGTTATCCTACAATGAGCAGTTCTTC.

This CDR3 is CASSHFGQGTTNEKLFF. CDR3 bases: TGCGCCAGCAGCCATTTCGGACAGGGCACAACTAATGAAAAACTGTTTTTT. The chain couples TRBV5-1 to TRBJ1-4; the match to TRBD1 covers 8 bases. The germline CDR1 and CDR2 sequences are SGHRS and YFSETQ. CDR3 length equals 17 residues. V lost 4 bases, J lost 0 bases, and 8 bases stayed unmatched.

This rearrangement joins TRBV6-5 to TRBJ2-1; 10 bases match TRBD1. Looked up from germline, CDR1 is MNHEY and CDR2 is SVGAGI. The J segment lost 5 bases and the V segment lost 6 bases, leaving 4 bases of the junction unmatched. This CDR3 spans 14 amino acids. The CDR3 loop is CASRLDRGDNEQFF. The DNA of the CDR3 is TGTGCCAGCAGGTTGGACAGGGGGGACAATGAGCAGTTCTTC.

The V gene is TRBV18, the J gene TRBJ1-1; D gene unclear. V was trimmed by 3 bases and J by 5 bases, leaving 13 bases between them. Germline V CDR1 and CDR2: KGHSH, LQKENI. This CDR3 comprises 14 residues. In nucleotides, the CDR3 is TGTGCCAGCTCACCGAGAGGTGGCGGGACTGAAGCTTTCTTT. Translation: CASSPRGGGTEAFF.

The genes are TRBV6-1 and TRBJ2-7, with no clear D. The CDR3 is 16 residues long. V lost 2 bases, J lost 4 bases, and 18 bases lay in between. Germline V CDR1 and CDR2: MNHNS, SASEGT. DNA of the CDR3: TGTGCCAGCAGTGAAATCACGGCGGTCGGATTGTACGAGCAGTACTTC. This translates into CASSEITAVGLYEQYF.

The genes are TRBV6-2 or TRBV6-3 and TRBJ1-4; D gene uncertain. The length of the CDR3 is 11 residues. Trimming left V 2 bases short and J 8 bases short, with 3 bases between. CDR1 MNHEY and CDR2 SVGEGT come from the germline V gene. The DNA of the CDR3 is TGTGCCAGCAGTTACGGCGAAAAACTGTTTTTT. It is translated as CASSYGEKLFF.

This clone has only a few counts. The chain joins TRBV19 to TRBJ1-2; D is unresolved. V was cut by 4 bases and J by 4 bases, with 10 bases left in between. CDR1 LNHDA and CDR2 SQIVND come from the germline V gene (reference sequence). The CDR3 totals 13 residues. CDR3 amino acids: CASSTGNSYGYTF. DNA of the CDR3: TGTGCCAGTAGTACCGGGAACAGCTATGGCTACACCTTC. The variable domain in full, with the rest retrieved from reference TRBV19 and TRBJ1-2, is DGGITQSPKYLFRKEGQNVTLSCEQNLNHDAMYWYRQDPGQGLRLIYYSQIVNDFQKGDIAEGYSVSREKKESFPLTVTSAQKNPTAFYLCASSTGNSYGYTFGSGTRLTVV.

The gene calls are TRBV7-2 and TRBJ2-1; 8 bases fit TRBD2. Looked up from germline, CDR1 is SGHTA and CDR2 is FQGNSA. With V trimmed by 1 base and J by 5 bases, 1 base remained unmatched. The CDR3 has 14 residues. The DNA of the CDR3 is TGTGCCAGCAGCTTAGGACTAGCGAACAATGAGCAGTTCTTC. Translated, it gives CASSLGLANNEQFF.

The V and J genes are TRBV3-1 (or the pseudogene TRBV3-2) and TRBJ1-5; tentative D call: TRBD1 (6 bases). The CDR3 loop spans 19 amino acids. Germline CDR1 is LGHDT and CDR2 is YNNKEL (reference sequence). The germline V and J ends were trimmed by 1 base and 0 bases, with 19 bases remaining between them. The CDR3 DNA reads as TGTGCCAGCAGCCAAGTCGCCCGGACAGATTTTTATAGCAATCAGCCCCAGCATTTT. It translates to CASSQVARTDFYSNQPQHF.

The gene calls are TRBV25-1 and TRBJ2-7; the D is unclear. CDR1 and CDR2 from the germline V gene are MGHDK and SYGVNS. Trimming pared 1 base from V and 4 bases from J, leaving 11 bases between. There are 14 residues in the CDR3. The DNA of the CDR3 is TGTGCCAGCAGTGAATTAGGAACAGTTTACGAGCAGTACTTC. Translated, it gives CASSELGTVYEQYF.

This clone was seen once. This chain joins TRBV24-1 and TRBJ2-1; D possibly corresponds to TRBD1 (5 bases). The CDR3 spans 13 residues. Germline V CDR1 and CDR2: KGHDR, SFDVKD. V was clipped by 6 bases and J by 9 bases, with 14 bases between them. CDR3 region: CATSNSGFREQFF. Here the CDR3 DNA reads TGTGCCACCAGTAATTCAGGGTTCCGTGAGCAGTTCTTC.